This TCR beta chain was documented in a study of blood T cell repertoires in COVID-19. At the level of the study: COVID-19 samples collected from the United States, Italy and Spain covered acute and convalescent phases. Sample material is recorded as cDNA or gDNA derived from T cells, B-cell-depleted T cells, or PBMCs.

How the authors handled the data: Amplification of reference gene primers was used by the study to estimate nucleated cell counts. Assay: immunoSEQ multiplex PCR; the TCRdb copy retains only in-frame clones and omits some. V and J calls and clone size follow that table, whereas D and trimming were derived from the DNA. This table holds tens of thousands of clones, about 92% found once. The trim removed 1 base at V and 4 bases at J, leaving 3 bases unmatched. From germline, CDR1 is LGHNA and CDR2 YNFKEQ. CDR3 length: 15 residues. The TCR sequence derives from a man aged 45 to 65 with COVID-19, enrolled during active disease. Sequencing was carried out using peripheral blood. This sequence joins TRBV4-2 and TRBJ2-7, with 11 bases fitting TRBD2. This chain's CDR3 is CASSQVPSGRYEQYF. The DNA of the CDR3 is TGTGCCAGCAGCCAAGTCCCTAGCGGGAGGTACGAGCAGTACTTC.